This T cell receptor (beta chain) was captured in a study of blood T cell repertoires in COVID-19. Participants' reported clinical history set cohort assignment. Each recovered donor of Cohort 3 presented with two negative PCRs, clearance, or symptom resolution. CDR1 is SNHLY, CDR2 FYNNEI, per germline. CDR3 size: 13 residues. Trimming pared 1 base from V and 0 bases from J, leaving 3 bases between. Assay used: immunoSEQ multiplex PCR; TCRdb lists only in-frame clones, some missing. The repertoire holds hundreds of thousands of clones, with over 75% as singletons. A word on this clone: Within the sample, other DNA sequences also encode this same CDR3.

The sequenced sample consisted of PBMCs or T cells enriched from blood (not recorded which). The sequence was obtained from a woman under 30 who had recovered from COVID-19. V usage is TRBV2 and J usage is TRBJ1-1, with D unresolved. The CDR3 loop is CASSEGLNTEAFF. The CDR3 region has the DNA TGTGCCAGCAGTGAAGGGCTGAACACTGAAGCTTTCTTT. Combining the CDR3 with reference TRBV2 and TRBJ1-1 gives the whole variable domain EPEVTQTPSHQVTQMGQEVILRCVPISNHLYFYWYRQILGQKVEFLVSFYNNEISEKSEIFDDQFSVERPDGSNFTLKIRSTKLEDSAMYFCASSEGLNTEAFFGQGTRLTVV.